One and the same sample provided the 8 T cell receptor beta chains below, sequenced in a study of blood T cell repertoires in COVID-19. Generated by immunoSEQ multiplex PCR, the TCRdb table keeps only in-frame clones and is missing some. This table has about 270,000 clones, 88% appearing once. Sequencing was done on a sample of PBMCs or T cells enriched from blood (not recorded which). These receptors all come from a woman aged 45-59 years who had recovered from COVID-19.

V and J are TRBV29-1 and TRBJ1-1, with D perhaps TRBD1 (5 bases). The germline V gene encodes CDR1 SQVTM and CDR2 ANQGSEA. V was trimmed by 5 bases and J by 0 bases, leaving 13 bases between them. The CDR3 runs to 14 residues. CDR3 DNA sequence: TGCAGCGTTACGGACAACTCCATGAACACTGAAGCTTTCTTT. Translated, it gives CSVTDNSMNTEAFF.

This CDR3 is CASSFRGGGEQFF. The CDR3, as DNA: TGTGCCAGCAGCTTTCGGGGAGGCGGTGAGCAGTTCTTC. This rearrangement joins TRBV7-2 to TRBJ2-1; D is perhaps TRBD2 (6 bases). Germline CDR1 reads SGHTA; CDR2 reads FQGNSA. The CDR3 is 13 residues long. With 3 bases removed from V and 9 bases from J, the gap between germline ends came to 12 bases.

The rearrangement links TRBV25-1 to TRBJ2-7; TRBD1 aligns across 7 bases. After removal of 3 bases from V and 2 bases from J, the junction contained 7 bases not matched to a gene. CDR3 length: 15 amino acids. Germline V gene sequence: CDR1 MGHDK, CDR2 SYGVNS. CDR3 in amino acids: CASSDIAQGTYEQYF. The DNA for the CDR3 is TGTGCCAGCAGTGATATCGCACAGGGGACCTACGAGCAGTACTTC.

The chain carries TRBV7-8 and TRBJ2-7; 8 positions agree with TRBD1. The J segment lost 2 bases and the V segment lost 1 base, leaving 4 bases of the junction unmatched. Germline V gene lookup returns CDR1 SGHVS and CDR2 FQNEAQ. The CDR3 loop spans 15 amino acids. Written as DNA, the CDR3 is TGTGCCAGCAGCTTAGGGGCAGGGGGCCCCTACGAGCAGTACTTC. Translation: CASSLGAGGPYEQYF.

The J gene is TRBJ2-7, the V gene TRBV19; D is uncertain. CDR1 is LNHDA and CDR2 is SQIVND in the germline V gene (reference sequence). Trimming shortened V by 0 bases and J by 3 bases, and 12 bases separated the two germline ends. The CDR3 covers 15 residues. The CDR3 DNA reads TGTGCCAGTAGTATAGATATCACTGCTATCTACGAGCAGTACTTC. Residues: CASSIDITAIYEQYF.

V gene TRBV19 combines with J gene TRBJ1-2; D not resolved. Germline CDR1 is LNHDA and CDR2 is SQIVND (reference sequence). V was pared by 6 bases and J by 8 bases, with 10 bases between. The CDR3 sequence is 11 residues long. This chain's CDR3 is CASSTAWGYTF. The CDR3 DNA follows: TGTGCCAGTAGCACCGCGTGGGGCTACACCTTC.

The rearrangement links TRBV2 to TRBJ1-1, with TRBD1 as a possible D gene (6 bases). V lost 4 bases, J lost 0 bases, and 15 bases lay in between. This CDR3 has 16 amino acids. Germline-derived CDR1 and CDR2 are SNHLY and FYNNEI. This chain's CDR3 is CASSARRQAVNTEAFF. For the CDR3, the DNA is TGTGCCAGCAGTGCCCGCCGACAGGCCGTGAACACTGAAGCTTTCTTT.

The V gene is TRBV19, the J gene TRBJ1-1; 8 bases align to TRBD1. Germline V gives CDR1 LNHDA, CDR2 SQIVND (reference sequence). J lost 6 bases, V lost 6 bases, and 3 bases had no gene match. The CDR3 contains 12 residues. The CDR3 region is CASRDRVPEAFF. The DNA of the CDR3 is TGTGCCAGTAGGGACAGGGTCCCTGAAGCTTTCTTT.